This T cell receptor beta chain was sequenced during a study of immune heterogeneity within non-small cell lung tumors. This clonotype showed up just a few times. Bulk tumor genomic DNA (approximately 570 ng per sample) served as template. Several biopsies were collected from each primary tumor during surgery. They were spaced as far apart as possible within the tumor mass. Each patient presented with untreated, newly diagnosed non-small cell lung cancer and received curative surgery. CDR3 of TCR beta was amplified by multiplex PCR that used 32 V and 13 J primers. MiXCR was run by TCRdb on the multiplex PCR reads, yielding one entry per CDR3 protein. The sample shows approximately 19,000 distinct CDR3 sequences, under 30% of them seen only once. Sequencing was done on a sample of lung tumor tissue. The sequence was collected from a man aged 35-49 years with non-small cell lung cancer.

CDR3 DNA sequence: TGTGCCTGGAGTGTATATCCTACTGAAGCTTTCTTT. It translates to CAWSVYPTEAFF. V is TRBV30 and J is TRBJ1-1; D gene unclear. The ends were cut back, 0 bases at V and 5 bases at J, with 7 bases in the middle. Looked up from germline, CDR1 is GTSNPN and CDR2 is SVGIG (reference sequence). The CDR3 totals 12 residues. Full variable domain (outside the CDR3, taken from reference TRBV30 and TRBJ1-1): SQTIHQWPATLVQPVGSPLSLECTVEGTSNPNLYWYRQAAGRGLQLLFYSVGIGQISSEVPQNLSASRPQDRQFILSSKKLLLSDSGFYLCAWSVYPTEAFFGQGTRLTVV.